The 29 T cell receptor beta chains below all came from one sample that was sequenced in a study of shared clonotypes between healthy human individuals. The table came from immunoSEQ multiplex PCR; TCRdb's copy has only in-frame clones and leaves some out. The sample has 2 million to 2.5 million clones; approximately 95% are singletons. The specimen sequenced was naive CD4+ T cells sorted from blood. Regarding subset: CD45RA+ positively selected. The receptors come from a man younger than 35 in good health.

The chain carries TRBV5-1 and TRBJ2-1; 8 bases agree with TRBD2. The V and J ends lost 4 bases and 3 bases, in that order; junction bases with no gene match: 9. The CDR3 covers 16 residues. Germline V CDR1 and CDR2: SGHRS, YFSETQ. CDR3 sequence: CASSATTSAYYNEQFF. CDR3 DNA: TGCGCCAGCAGCGCGACGACTAGCGCTTACTACAATGAGCAGTTCTTC. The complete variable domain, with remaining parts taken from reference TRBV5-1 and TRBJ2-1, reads KAGVTQTPRYLIKTRGQQVTLSCSPISGHRSVSWYQQTPGQGLQFLFEYFSETQRNKGNFPGRFSGRQFSNSRSEMNVSTLELGDSALYLCASSATTSAYYNEQFFGPGTRLTVL.

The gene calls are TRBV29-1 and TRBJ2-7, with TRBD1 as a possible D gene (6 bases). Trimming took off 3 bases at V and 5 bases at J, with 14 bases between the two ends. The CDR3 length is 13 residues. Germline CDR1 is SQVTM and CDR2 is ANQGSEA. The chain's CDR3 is CSVDLGGAHEQYF. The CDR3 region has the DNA TGCAGCGTTGATTTAGGGGGTGCCCACGAGCAGTACTTC.

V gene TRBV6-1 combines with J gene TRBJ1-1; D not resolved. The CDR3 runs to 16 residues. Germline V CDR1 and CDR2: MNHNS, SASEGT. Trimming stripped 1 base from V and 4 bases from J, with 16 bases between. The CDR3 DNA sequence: TGTGCCAGCAGTGAAGAGGAGGGTCTGATGGGCACTGAAGCTTTCTTT. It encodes CASSEEEGLMGTEAFF.

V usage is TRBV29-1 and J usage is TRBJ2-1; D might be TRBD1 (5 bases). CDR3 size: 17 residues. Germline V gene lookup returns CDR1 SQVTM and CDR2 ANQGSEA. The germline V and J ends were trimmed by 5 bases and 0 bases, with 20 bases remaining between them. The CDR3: CSVQFLGGHSSYNEQFF. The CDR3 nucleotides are TGCAGCGTTCAGTTCCTGGGCGGACATAGCTCCTACAATGAGCAGTTCTTC.

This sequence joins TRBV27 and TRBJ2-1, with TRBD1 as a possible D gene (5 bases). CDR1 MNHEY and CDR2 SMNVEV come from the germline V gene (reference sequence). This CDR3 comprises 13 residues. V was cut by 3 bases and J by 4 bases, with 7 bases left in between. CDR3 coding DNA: TGTGCCAGCAGTTTTCGACAGTACAATGAGCAGTTCTTC. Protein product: CASSFRQYNEQFF.

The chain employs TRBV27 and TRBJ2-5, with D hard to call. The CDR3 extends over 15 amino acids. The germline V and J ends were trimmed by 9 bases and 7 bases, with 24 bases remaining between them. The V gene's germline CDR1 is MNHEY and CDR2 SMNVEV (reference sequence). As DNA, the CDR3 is TGTGCCAGTGTTAAGACGGGTAATTCAAGATGGACCCAGTACTTC. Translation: CASVKTGNSRWTQYF.

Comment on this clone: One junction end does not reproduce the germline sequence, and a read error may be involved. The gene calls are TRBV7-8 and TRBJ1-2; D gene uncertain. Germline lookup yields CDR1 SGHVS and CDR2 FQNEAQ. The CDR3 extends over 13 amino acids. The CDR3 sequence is CASSFEPVPPIVF. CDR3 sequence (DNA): TGTGCCAGCAGCTTCGAACCCGTACCCCCAATCGTATTC. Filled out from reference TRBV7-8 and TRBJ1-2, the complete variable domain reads GAGVSQSPRYKVAKRGQDVALRCDPISGHVSLFWYQQALGQGPEFLTYFQNEAQLDKSGLPSDRFFAERPEGSVSTLKIQRTQQEDSAVYLCASSFEPVPPIVFGSGTRLTVV.

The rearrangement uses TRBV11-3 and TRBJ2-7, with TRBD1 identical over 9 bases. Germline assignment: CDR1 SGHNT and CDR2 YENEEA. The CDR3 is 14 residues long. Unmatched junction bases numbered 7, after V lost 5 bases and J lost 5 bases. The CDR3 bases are TGTGCCAGCAGCCCCCCGGGACAGGGTAACGAGCAGTACTTC. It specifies CASSPPGQGNEQYF. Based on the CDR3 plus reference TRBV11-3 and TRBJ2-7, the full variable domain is EAGVVQSPRYKIIEKKQPVAFWCNPISGHNTLYWYLQNLGQGPELLIRYENEEAVDDSQLPKDRFSAERLKGVDSTLKIQPAELGDSAVYLCASSPPGQGNEQYFGPGTRLTVT.

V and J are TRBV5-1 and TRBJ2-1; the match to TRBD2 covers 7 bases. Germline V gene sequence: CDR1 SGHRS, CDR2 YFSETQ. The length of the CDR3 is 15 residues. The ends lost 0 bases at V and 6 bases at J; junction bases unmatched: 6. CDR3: CASSLATSSRNEQFF. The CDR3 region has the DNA TGCGCCAGCAGCTTGGCGACTAGCTCCCGCAATGAGCAGTTCTTC.

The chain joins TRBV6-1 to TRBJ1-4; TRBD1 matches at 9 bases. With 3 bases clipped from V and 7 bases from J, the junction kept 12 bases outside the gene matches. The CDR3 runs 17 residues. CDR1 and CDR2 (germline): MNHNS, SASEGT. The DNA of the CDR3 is TGTGCCAGCAGTGATTCTTCGACCGGGACAGGGCGTGAAAAACTGTTTTTT. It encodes CASSDSSTGTGREKLFF.

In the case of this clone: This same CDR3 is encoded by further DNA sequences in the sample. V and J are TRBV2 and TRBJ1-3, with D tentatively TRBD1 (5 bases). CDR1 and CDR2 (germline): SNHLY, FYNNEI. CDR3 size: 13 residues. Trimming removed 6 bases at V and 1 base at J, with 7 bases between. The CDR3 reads CASSGGSGNTIYF. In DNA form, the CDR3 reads TGTGCCAGCAGCGGGGGTTCTGGAAACACCATATATTTT.

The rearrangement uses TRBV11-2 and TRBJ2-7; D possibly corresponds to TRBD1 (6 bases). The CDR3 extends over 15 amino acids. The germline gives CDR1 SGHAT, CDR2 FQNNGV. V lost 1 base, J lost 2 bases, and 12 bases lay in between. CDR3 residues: CASSLAQGYPYEQYF. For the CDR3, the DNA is TGTGCCAGCAGCTTAGCGCAGGGGTACCCCTACGAGCAGTACTTC.

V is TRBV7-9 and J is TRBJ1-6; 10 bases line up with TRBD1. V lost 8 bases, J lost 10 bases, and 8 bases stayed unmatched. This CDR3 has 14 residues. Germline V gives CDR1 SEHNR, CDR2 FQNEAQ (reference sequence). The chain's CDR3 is CASSGQGGASPLHF. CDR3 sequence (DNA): TGTGCCAGCTCCGGACAGGGGGGCGCCTCACCCCTCCACTTT.

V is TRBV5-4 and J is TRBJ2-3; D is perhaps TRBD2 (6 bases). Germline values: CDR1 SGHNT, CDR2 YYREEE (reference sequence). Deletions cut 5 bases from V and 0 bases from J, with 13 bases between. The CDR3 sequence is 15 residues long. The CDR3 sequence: CASRGGGTSTDTQYF. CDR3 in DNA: TGTGCCAGCAGGGGAGGAGGGACTAGCACAGATACGCAGTATTTT.

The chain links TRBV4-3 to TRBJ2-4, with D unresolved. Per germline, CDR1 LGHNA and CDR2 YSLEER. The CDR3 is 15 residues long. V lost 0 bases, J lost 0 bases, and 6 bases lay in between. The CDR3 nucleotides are TGCGCCAGCAGCCAAGAGGGCGTAGCCAAAAACATTCAGTACTTC. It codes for CASSQEGVAKNIQYF.

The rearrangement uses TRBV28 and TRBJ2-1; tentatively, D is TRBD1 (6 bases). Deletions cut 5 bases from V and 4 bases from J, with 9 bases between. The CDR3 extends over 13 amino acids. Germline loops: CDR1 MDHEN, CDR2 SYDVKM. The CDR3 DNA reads TGTGCCAGCAGTCCAGGGGAATACAATGAGCAGTTCTTC. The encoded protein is CASSPGEYNEQFF.

CDR3 in amino acids: CASTSGQKKNYGYTF. CDR3 DNA: TGTGCCAGCACCTCGGGACAGAAGAAAAACTATGGCTACACCTTC. The rearrangement joins TRBV28 to TRBJ1-2; TRBD1 matches at 7 bases. This CDR3 is built from 15 residues. V lost 7 bases to trimming and J lost 2 bases; unmatched junction nucleotides: 10. Germline lookup yields CDR1 MDHEN and CDR2 SYDVKM.

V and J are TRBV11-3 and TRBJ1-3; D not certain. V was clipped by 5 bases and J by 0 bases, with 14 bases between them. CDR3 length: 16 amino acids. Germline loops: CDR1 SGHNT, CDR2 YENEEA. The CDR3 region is CASSLTKGGSGNTIYF. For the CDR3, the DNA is TGTGCCAGCAGCCTAACTAAGGGAGGCTCTGGAAACACCATATATTTT.

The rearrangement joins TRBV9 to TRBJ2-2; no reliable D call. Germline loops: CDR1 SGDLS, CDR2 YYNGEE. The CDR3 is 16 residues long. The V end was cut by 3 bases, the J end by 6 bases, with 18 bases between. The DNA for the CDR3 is TGTGCCAGCAGCGCCGACCTGGCAGTATCGGCCGGGGAGCTGTTTTTT. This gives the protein CASSADLAVSAGELFF.

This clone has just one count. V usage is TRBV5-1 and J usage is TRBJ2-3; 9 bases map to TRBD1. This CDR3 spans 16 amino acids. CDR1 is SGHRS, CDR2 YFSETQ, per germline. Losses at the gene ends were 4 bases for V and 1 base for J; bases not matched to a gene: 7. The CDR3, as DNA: TGCGCCAGCAGCCTAGGGGACAGGGCGGGCACAGATACGCAGTATTTT. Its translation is CASSLGDRAGTDTQYF.

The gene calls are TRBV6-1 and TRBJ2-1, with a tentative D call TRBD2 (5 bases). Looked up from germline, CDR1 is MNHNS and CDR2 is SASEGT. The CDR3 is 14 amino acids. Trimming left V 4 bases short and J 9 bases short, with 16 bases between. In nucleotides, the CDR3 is TGTGCCAGCAGTGTGACCGGGGTGCTGGGTGAGCAGTTCTTC. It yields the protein CASSVTGVLGEQFF.

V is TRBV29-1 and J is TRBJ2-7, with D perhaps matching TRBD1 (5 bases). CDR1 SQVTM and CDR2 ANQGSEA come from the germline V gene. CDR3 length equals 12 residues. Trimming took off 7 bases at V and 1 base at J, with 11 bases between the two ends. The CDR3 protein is CSGARDSYEQYF. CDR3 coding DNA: TGCAGCGGGGCCAGGGATTCCTACGAGCAGTACTTC.

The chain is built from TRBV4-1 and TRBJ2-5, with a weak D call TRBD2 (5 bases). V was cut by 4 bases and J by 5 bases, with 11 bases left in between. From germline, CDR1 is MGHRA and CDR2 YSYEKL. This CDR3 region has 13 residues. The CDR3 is CASSRGLTETQYF. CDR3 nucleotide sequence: TGCGCCAGCAGCCGCGGGTTGACGGAGACCCAGTACTTC.

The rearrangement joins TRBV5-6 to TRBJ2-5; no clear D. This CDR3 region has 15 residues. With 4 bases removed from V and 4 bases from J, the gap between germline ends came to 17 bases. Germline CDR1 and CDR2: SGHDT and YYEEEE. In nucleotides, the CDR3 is TGTGCCAGCAGCACCCCGGCGCCCGGGTCAGAGACCCAGTACTTC. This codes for CASSTPAPGSETQYF.

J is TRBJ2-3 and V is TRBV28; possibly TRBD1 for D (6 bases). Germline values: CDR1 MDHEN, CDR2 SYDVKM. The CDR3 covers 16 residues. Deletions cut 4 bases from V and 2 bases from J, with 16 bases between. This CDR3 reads CASSSVGKGDTDTQYF. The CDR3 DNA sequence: TGTGCCAGCAGTTCCGTAGGAAAGGGGGACACAGATACGCAGTATTTT.

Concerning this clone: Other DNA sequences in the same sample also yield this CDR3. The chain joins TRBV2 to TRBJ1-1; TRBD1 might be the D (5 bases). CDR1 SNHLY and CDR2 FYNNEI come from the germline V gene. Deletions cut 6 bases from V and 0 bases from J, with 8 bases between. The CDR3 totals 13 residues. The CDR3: CASRGDLNTEAFF. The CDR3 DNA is TGTGCCAGCAGGGGGGACTTGAACACTGAAGCTTTCTTT.

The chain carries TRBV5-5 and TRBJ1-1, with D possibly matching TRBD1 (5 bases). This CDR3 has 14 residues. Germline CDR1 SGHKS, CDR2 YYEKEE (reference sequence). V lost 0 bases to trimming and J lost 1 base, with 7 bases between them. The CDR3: CASSLGQQNTEAFF. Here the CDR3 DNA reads TGTGCCAGCAGCTTGGGACAGCAGAACACTGAAGCTTTCTTT.

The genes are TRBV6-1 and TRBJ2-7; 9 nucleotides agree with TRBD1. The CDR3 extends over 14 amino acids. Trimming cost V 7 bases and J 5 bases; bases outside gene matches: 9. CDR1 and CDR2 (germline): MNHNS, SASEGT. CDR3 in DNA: TGTGCCAGCAATCCACAGGGGGCGAACCACGAGCAGTACTTC. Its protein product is CASNPQGANHEQYF.

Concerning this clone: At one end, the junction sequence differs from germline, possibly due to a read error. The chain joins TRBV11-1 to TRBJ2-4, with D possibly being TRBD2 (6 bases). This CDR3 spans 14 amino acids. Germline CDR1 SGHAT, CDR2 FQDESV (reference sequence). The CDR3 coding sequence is TGTGCCAGCAACTTACGGACTATTGTAAACATTCAGTACTTC. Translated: CASNLRTIVNIQYF.